This T cell receptor beta chain was retrieved from a study of control samples from healthy donors and cancer patients. Data came from immunoSEQ multiplex PCR; TCRdb stores just in-frame clones and leaves some out. The repertoire holds some 45,000 clones, with less than 95% as singletons. The receptor's source is a woman aged 40 to 49 with head and neck cancer. The sample consisted of PBMCs.

CDR3 sequence: CASSPRRGSTDTQYF. The CDR3 nucleotides are TGTGCCAGCAGCCCCCGGCGGGGGAGCACAGATACGCAGTATTTT. The chain carries TRBV7-2 and TRBJ2-3; 7 nucleotides align to TRBD2. V trimming: 5 bases; J trimming: 0 bases; junction bases outside the gene matches: 5. Germline CDR1 reads SGHTA; CDR2 reads FQGNSA. This CDR3 spans 15 amino acids.